This T cell receptor beta chain was identified in a study of blood T cell repertoires in COVID-19. For the study at large: There were acute and convalescent COVID-19 samples, and they came from the United States, Italy and Spain.

The Seattle site enrolled patients during active infection and followed them longitudinally. Original processing notes: Scientists estimated how many nucleated cells there were by amplifying reference gene primers. Produced via immunoSEQ multiplex PCR; TCRdb's table is partial and in-frame only. V, J and clone size were drawn from that table, and D and trimming were deduced from the DNA. The sample lists 60,000 to 85,000 clones, 75% to 95% seen once, with 7.3% in the top ten. Sequencing was done on a sample of peripheral blood. This receptor was obtained from a man between 40 and 49 years old with COVID-19, enrolled during active disease.

The CDR3 is CASSDSSQATEAFF. The CDR3 region has the DNA TGCGCCAGCAGTGATTCAAGCCAGGCCACTGAAGCTTTCTTT. This chain uses TRBV10-1 with TRBJ1-1; D remains unclear. The length of the CDR3 is 14 residues. Germline values: CDR1 WNHNN, CDR2 SYGVQD (reference sequence). Trimming took 3 bases from V and 4 from J, leaving 12 bases between them.